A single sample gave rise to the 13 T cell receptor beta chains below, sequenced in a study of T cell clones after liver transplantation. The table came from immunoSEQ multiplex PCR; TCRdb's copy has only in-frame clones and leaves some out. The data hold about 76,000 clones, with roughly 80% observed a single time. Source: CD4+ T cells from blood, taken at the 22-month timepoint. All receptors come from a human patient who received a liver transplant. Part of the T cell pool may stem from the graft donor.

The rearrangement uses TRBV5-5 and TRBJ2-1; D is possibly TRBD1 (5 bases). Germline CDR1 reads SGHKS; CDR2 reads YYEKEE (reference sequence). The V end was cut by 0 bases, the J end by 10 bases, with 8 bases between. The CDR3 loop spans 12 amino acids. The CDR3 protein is CASSLDNREQFF. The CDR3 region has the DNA TGTGCCAGCAGCTTGGATAACAGGGAGCAGTTCTTC.

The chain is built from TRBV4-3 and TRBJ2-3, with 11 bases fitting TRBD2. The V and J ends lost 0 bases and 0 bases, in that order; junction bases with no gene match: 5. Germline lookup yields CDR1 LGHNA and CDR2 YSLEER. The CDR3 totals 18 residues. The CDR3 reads CASSQDVAGGFSTDTQYF. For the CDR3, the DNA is TGCGCCAGCAGCCAAGATGTAGCGGGGGGGTTTAGCACAGATACGCAGTATTTT.

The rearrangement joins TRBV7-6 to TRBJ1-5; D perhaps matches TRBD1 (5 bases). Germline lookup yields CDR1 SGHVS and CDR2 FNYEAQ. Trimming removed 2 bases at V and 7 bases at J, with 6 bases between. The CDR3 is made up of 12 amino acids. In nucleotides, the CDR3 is TGTGCCAGCAGCTTACAGGGACAGCCCCAGCATTTT. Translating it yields CASSLQGQPQHF. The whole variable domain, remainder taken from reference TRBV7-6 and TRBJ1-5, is GAGVSQSPRYKVTKRGQDVALRCDPISGHVSLYWYRQALGQGPEFLTYFNYEAQQDKSGLPNDRFSAERPEGSISTLTIQRTEQRDSAMYRCASSLQGQPQHFGDGTRLSIL.

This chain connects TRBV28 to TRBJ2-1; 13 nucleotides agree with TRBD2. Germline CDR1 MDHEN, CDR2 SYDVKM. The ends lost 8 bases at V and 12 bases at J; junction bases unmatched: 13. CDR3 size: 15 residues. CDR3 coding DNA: TGTGCCAGCGGGGAGGGGACTAGCGGGACGCGGGGGCAGTTCTTC. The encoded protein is CASGEGTSGTRGQFF.

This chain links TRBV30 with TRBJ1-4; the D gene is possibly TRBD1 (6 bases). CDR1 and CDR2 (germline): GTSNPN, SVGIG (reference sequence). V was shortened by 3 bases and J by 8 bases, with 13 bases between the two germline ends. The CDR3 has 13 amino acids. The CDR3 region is CAWSRGAGEKLFF. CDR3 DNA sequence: TGTGCCTGGAGCCGGGGGGCAGGGGAAAAACTGTTTTTT.

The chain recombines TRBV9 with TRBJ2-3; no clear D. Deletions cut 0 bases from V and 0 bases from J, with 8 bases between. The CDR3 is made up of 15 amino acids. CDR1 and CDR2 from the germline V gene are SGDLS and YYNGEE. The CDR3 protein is CASSVGATSTDTQYF. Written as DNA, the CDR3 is TGTGCCAGCAGCGTAGGAGCCACTAGCACAGATACGCAGTATTTT.

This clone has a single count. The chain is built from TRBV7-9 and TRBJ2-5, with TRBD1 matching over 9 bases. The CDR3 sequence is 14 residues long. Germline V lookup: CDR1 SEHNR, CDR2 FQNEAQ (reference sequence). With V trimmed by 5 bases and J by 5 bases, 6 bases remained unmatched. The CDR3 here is CASSATGGRETQYF. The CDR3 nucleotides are TGTGCCAGCAGCGCAACAGGGGGCAGGGAGACCCAGTACTTC.

CDR3 coding DNA: TGTGCCAGCTCACTTTCCTTGGAGCCTTTCTATGGCTACACCTTC. Protein: CASSLSLEPFYGYTF. The gene calls are TRBV18 and TRBJ1-2, with D unclear. Germline V CDR1 and CDR2: KGHSH, LQKENI. CDR3 length equals 15 residues. V lost 4 bases to trimming and J lost 4 bases, with 16 bases between them.

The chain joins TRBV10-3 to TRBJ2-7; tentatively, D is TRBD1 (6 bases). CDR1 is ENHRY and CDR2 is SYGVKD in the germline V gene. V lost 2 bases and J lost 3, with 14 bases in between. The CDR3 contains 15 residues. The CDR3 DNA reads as TGTGCCATCAGTGAGCCAAACAGGGTGGGCTACGAGCAGTACTTC. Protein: CAISEPNRVGYEQYF.

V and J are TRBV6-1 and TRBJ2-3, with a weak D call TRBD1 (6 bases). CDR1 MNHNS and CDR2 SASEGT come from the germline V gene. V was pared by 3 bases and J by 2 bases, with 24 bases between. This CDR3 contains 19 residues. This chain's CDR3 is CASSELGAVDRVLTDTQYF. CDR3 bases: TGTGCCAGCAGTGAGTTGGGGGCCGTTGATAGAGTTCTCACAGATACGCAGTATTTT.

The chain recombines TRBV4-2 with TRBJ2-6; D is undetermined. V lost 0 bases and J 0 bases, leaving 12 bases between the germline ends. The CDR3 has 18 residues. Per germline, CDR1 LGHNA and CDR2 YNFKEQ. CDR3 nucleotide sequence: TGTGCCAGCAGCCAAGATTGGGCCCTAAGCTCTGGGGCCAACGTCCTGACTTTC. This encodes CASSQDWALSSGANVLTF.

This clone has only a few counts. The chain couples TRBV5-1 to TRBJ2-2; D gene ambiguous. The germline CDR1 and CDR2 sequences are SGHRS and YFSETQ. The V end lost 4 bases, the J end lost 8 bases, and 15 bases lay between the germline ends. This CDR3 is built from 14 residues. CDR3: CASSLGTQGGELFF. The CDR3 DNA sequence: TGCGCCAGCAGCCTGGGAACGCAAGGAGGGGAGCTGTTTTTT.

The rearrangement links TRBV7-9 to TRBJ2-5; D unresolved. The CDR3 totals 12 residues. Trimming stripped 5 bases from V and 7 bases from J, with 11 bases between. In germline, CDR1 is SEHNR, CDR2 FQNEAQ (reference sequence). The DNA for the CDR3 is TGTGCCAGCAGCCCTCACCAGTCGACCCAGTACTTC. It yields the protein CASSPHQSTQYF.